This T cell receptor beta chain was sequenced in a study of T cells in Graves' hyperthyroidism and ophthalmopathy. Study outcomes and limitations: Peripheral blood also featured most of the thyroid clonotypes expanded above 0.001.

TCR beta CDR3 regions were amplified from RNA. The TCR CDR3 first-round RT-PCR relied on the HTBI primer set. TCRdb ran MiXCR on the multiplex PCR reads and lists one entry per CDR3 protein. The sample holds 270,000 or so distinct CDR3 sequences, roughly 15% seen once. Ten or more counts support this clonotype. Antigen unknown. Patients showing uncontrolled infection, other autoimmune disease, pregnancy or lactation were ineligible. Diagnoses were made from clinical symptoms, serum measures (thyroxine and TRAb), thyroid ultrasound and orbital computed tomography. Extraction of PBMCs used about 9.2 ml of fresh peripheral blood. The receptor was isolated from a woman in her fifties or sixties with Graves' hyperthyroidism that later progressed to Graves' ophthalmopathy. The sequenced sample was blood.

The CDR3 here is CAWAGDADGYTF. DNA of the CDR3: TGTGCCTGGGCGGGGGATGCGGATGGCTACACCTTC. The chain is built from TRBV30 and TRBJ1-2; tentatively, D is TRBD1 (5 bases). The CDR3 sequence is 12 residues long. Germline lookup yields CDR1 GTSNPN and CDR2 SVGIG (reference sequence). Trimming removed 5 bases at V and 6 bases at J, with 13 bases between.